Listed here are 2 T cell receptor beta chains from one sample, sequenced in a study of blood T cell repertoires in COVID-19. Sequencing used immunoSEQ multiplex PCR; TCRdb keeps in-frame clones, though not all of them. Of approximately 54,000 clones in the sample, roughly 90% were seen once. The sequenced sample consisted of peripheral blood. Source of these receptors: a man between 45 and 60 years old with acute or convalescent COVID-19.

The rearrangement joins TRBV7-2 to TRBJ2-7, with 8 bases aligning to TRBD1. Germline CDR1 and CDR2: SGHTA and FQGNSA. After removal of 5 bases from V and 6 bases from J, the junction contained 12 bases not matched to a gene. This CDR3 has 15 residues. The CDR3, as DNA: TGTGCCAGCAGCCCTCTGGACAGGGCGGAGGCCGAGCAGTACTTC. Translation gives CASSPLDRAEAEQYF.

The V and J genes are TRBV2 and TRBJ1-4; perhaps TRBD1 as D (6 bases). Trimming stripped 6 bases from V and 5 bases from J, with 10 bases between. The CDR3 totals 13 residues. Per the germline V gene, CDR1 is SNHLY and CDR2 is FYNNEI. CDR3 amino acids: CASRNDRNEKLFF. The CDR3 nucleotides are TGTGCCAGCAGGAACGACAGGAATGAAAAACTGTTTTTT.